The clone carrying this T cell receptor (beta chain) was seen a handful of times. What it binds is unknown. These data are taken from a study of response to subunit inactivated influenza vaccine. Study results and caveats: Only a handful of new T cells, the authors suggested, are recruited with each seasonal influenza vaccination.

The CDR3 consists of 13 residues. V was cut by 2 bases and J by 7 bases, with 10 bases left in between. Per the germline V gene, CDR1 is SGHRS and CDR2 is YFSETQ. TCRdb re-derived calls from the RT-PCR reads in MiXCR, one entry per CDR3 protein. The sample has 500,000 or so distinct CDR3 sequences; about 10% are singletons. The source was PBMCs from blood, collected roughly 6 weeks after vaccination. This TCR came from a man aged 50 to 59 who received an inactivated influenza vaccine. The chain is built from TRBV5-1 and TRBJ2-1; unclear D gene. The CDR3 DNA is TGCGCCAGCAGCTTCCAAGGTCAAAATGAGCAGTTCTTC. Protein product: CASSFQGQNEQFF.